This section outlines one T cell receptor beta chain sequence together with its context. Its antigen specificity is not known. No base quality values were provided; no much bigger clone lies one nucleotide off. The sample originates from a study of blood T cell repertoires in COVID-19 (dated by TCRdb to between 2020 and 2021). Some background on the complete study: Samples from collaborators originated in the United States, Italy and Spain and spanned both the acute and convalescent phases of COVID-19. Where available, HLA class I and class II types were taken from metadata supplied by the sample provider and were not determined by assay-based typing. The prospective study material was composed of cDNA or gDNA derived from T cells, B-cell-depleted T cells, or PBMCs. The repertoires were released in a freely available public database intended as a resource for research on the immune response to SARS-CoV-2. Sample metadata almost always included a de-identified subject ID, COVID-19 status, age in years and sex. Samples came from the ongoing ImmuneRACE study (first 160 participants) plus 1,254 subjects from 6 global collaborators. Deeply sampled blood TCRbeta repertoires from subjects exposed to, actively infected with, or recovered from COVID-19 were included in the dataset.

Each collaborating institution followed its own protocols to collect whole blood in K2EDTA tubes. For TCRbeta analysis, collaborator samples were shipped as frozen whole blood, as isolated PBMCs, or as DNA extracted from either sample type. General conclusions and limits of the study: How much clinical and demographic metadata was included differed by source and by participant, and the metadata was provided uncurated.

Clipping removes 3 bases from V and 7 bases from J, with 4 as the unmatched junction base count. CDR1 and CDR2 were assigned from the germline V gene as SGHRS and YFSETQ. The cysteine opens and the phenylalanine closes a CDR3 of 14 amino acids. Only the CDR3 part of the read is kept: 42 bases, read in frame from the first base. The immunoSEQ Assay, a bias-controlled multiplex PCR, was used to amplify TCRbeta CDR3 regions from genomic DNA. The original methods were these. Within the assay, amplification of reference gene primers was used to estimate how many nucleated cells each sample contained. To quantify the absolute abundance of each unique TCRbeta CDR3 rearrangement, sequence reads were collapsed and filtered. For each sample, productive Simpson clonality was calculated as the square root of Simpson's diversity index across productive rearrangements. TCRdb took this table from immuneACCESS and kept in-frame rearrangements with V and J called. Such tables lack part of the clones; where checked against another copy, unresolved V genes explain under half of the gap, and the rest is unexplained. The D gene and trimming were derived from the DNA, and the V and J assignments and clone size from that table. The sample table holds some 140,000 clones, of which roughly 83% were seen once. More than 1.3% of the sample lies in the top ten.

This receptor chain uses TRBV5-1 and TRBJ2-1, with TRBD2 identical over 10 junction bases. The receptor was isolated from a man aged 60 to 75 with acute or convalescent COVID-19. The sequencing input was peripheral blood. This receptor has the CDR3 CASSWGLALNEQFF. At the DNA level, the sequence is TGCGCCAGCAGCTGGGGACTAGCGCTTAATGAGCAGTTCTTC.